A selection of T cell receptor beta chains follows, all from one sample in a study of blood T cell repertoires in COVID-19. This table comes from immunoSEQ multiplex PCR, and its TCRdb copy is limited to in-frame clones, with some not included. Here the sample spans around 16,000 clones, around 90% being singletons. Sequenced input: peripheral blood. All receptors come from a man in his sixties with acute or convalescent COVID-19. The CDR3 runs from the conserved cysteine through the conserved F or W. Fields, in order: clone size, V gene, J gene, D gene, CDR3 DNA, CDR3 protein. The D gene is left open where the match is weak. The listing skips clone size in some rows; elsewhere it reads once, few, many or a size class.

size: -
V: TRBV5-1
J: TRBJ2-7
D: -
DNA: TGCGCCAGCAGCTTAGGACAGGCGGGAAGCTACGAGCAGTACTTC
CDR3: CASSLGQAGSYEQYF

size: -
V: TRBV6-1
J: TRBJ2-7
D: -
DNA: TGTGCCAGCAGTGAAGCGCCGGGAGCCTACGAGCAGTACTTC
CDR3: CASSEAPGAYEQYF

size: -
V: TRBV28
J: TRBJ1-2
D: -
DNA: TGTGCCAGTAGGGAGCAGGGGCTATATGGCTACACCTTC
CDR3: CASREQGLYGYTF

size: -
V: TRBV28
J: TRBJ1-5
D: -
DNA: TGTGCCAGCAGTCCCCTTTATAGCAATCAGCCCCAGCATTTT
CDR3: CASSPLYSNQPQHF

size: once
V: TRBV29-1
J: TRBJ1-2
D: TRBD1
DNA: TGCAGCGTGAATCGACAGGGGGCCTTACGGTATGGCTACACCTTC
CDR3: CSVNRQGALRYGYTF

size: -
V: TRBV3-1/TRBV3-2
J: TRBJ2-5
D: TRBD2
DNA: TGTGCCAGCAGCCACCCCGGGACTAGCGGGGGGGCTCAAGAGACCCAGTACTTC
CDR3: CASSHPGTSGGAQETQYF

size: -
V: TRBV2
J: TRBJ2-1
D: TRBD2
DNA: TGTGCCAGCAGCGCCGGGACTAGCGGGAGAAATGAGCAGTTCTTC
CDR3: CASSAGTSGRNEQFF

size: -
V: TRBV28
J: TRBJ2-7
D: TRBD1
DNA: TGTGCCAGCAGTTTTCGGCAGGGGGCGAGAAACGAGCAGTACTTC
CDR3: CASSFRQGARNEQYF

size: -
V: TRBV2
J: TRBJ2-7
D: TRBD1
DNA: TGTGCCAGCAGTGGAGAGGGACAGTCGGTCTCCTACGAGCAGTACTTC
CDR3: CASSGEGQSVSYEQYF

size: -
V: TRBV6-2/TRBV6-3
J: TRBJ2-3
D: TRBD2
DNA: TGTGCCAGCAGTTACTCGAAAGCGGGAGGGCGTAAAGATACGCAGTATTTT
CDR3: CASSYSKAGGRKDTQYF

size: -
V: TRBV7-2
J: TRBJ1-2
D: -
DNA: TGTGCCAGCAGCCCAGTCCCGGTAGGGGGCTATGGCTACACCTTC
CDR3: CASSPVPVGGYGYTF

size: -
V: TRBV21-1
J: TRBJ2-1
D: -
DNA: TGTGCCAGCAGCATTAAGCGGGAGTCGCCGGGAACTCTCAATGAGCAGTTCTTC
CDR3: CASSIKRESPGTLNEQFF

size: -
V: TRBV3-1/TRBV3-2
J: TRBJ2-5
D: TRBD2
DNA: TGTGCCAGCGGCCAAGATCTTTTAAGTGGTGCGGGAGTAGATGAGACCCAGTACTTC
CDR3: CASGQDLLSGAGVDETQYF

size: -
V: TRBV6-4
J: TRBJ1-6
D: TRBD1
DNA: TGTGCCAGCAGTGTCGCAGGGGGCCCAAATTCACCCCTCCACTTT
CDR3: CASSVAGGPNSPLHF

size: few
V: TRBV7-9
J: TRBJ2-3
D: TRBD2
DNA: TGTGCCAGCAGCTTAGGAGCGGGGACCAGCGCAGATACGCAGTATTTT
CDR3: CASSLGAGTSADTQYF

size: -
V: TRBV14
J: TRBJ2-5
D: -
DNA: TGTGCCAGCAGCCAAGAGAGAAGGGGGCAAGAGACCCAGTACTTC
CDR3: CASSQERRGQETQYF

size: -
V: TRBV5-1
J: TRBJ2-7
D: -
DNA: TGCGCCAGCAGCTTGGAAGGGGGAGGGTTCGAGCAGTACTTC
CDR3: CASSLEGGGFEQYF

size: -
V: TRBV3-1/TRBV3-2
J: TRBJ1-6
D: -
DNA: TGTGCCAGCAGCGCACGTCCCCAGGAACCTAATTCACCCCTCCACTTT
CDR3: CASSARPQEPNSPLHF

size: once
V: TRBV13
J: TRBJ2-3
D: -
DNA: TGTGCCAGCAGCCTCCTAGCAGCAGATACGCAGTATTTT
CDR3: CASSLLAADTQYF

size: -
V: TRBV5-6
J: TRBJ1-1
D: TRBD1
DNA: TGTGCCAGCAGCCACTCGGGGCTTACAGGGGGGGACACTGAAGCTTTCTTT
CDR3: CASSHSGLTGGDTEAFF

size: -
V: TRBV10-3
J: TRBJ2-1
D: TRBD1
DNA: TGTGCCATCAGTGAGTATGGGACAGATAACAATGAGCAGTTCTTC
CDR3: CAISEYGTDNNEQFF

size: -
V: TRBV9
J: TRBJ2-7
D: -
DNA: TGTGCCAGCAGCGTAGTTGGTCGGGGTAACGACGAGCAGTACTTC
CDR3: CASSVVGRGNDEQYF

size: medium-sized
V: TRBV2
J: TRBJ2-1
D: -
DNA: TGTGCCGTAACTCACAGGGAAGGCCACAATGAGCAGTTCTTC
CDR3: CAVTHREGHNEQFF

size: -
V: TRBV28
J: TRBJ1-5
D: -
DNA: TGTGCCAGCAAACCAGGCACCCTAAGAGATCAGCCCCAGCATTTT
CDR3: CASKPGTLRDQPQHF

size: -
V: TRBV6-5
J: TRBJ1-2
D: -
DNA: TGTGCCAGCAGTTACTTCGGACAGGGCTACACCTTC
CDR3: CASSYFGQGYTF

size: -
V: TRBV9
J: TRBJ2-5
D: TRBD1
DNA: TGTGCCAGCAGCTTTACGACAGGGGGCGAGACCCAGTACTTC
CDR3: CASSFTTGGETQYF

size: -
V: TRBV5-4
J: TRBJ2-5
D: -
DNA: TGTGCCAGCAGTCTCAGGGAAGGGGAGACCCAGTACTTC
CDR3: CASSLREGETQYF

size: once
V: TRBV28
J: TRBJ2-7
D: -
DNA: TGTGCCAGCAGTTTGTCGGAAGTCCTCCTCGGGGAGCAGTACTTC
CDR3: CASSLSEVLLGEQYF

size: once
V: TRBV28
J: TRBJ2-5
D: TRBD2
DNA: TGTGCCAGCAGTTATGGGGTTGGGGAGCGGGGGGGATTACAAGAGACCCAGTACTTC
CDR3: CASSYGVGERGGLQETQYF

size: -
V: TRBV29-1
J: TRBJ2-2
D: -
DNA: TGCAGCGTAGAAAGGGGATACACCGGGGAGCTGTTTTTT
CDR3: CSVERGYTGELFF

size: -
V: TRBV6-5
J: TRBJ1-1
D: -
DNA: TGTGCCAGCAGTCGGGGATTGAACACTGAAGCTTTCTTT
CDR3: CASSRGLNTEAFF

size: -
V: TRBV10-2
J: TRBJ1-3
D: -
DNA: TGCGCCAGCAGTGAGTCGACGGGGGGCTCTGACACCATATATTTT
CDR3: CASSESTGGSDTIYF

size: -
V: TRBV19
J: TRBJ2-7
D: -
DNA: TGTGCCAGTAGCCCGACTGGATCCTACGAGCAGTACTTC
CDR3: CASSPTGSYEQYF